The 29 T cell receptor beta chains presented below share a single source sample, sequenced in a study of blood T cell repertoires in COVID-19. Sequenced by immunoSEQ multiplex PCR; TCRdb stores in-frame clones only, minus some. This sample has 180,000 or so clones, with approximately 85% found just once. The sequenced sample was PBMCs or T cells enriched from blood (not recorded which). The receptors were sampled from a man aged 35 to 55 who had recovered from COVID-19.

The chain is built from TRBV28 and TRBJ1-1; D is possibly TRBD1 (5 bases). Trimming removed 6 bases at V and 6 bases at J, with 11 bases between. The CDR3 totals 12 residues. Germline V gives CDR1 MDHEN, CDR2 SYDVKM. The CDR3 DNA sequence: TGTGCCAGCAGCCGACAGTTCGCTGAAGCTTTCTTT. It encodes CASSRQFAEAFF.

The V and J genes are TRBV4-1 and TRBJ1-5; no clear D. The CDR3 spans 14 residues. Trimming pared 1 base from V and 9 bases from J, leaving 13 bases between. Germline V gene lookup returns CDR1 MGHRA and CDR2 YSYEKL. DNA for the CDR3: TGCGCCAGCAGCCAAGGTACGGGGTGGAGGCCCCAGCATTTT. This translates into CASSQGTGWRPQHF.

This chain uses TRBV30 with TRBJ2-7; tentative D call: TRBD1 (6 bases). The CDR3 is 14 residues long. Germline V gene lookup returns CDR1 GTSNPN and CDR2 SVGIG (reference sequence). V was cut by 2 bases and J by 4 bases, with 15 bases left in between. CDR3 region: CAWSYRVLPYEQYF. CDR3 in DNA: TGTGCCTGGAGTTACAGGGTTCTGCCTTACGAGCAGTACTTC.

The CDR3 nucleotides are TGTGCCATCAGTGAGTCTTTAGGCGGAGACGAAAAACTGTTTTTT. Its translation: CAISESLGGDEKLFF. The V call is TRBV10-3, the J call TRBJ1-4, with D uncertain. This CDR3 region has 15 residues. Germline CDR1 ENHRY, CDR2 SYGVKD. Trimming removed 0 bases at V and 8 bases at J, with 13 bases between.

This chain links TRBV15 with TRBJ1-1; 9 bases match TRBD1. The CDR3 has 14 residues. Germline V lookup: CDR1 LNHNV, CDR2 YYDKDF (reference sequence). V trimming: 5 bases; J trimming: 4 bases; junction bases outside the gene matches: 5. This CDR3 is CATSAGQGITEAFF. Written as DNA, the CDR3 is TGTGCCACCAGCGCGGGACAGGGTATCACTGAAGCTTTCTTT.

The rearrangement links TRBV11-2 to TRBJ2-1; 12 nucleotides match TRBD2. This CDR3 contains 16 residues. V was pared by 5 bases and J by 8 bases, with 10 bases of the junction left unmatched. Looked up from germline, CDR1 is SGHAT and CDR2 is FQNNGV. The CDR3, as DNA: TGTGCCAGCAGCGCCACGCTAGCGGGAGGGCCCCATGAGCAGTTCTTC. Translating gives CASSATLAGGPHEQFF.

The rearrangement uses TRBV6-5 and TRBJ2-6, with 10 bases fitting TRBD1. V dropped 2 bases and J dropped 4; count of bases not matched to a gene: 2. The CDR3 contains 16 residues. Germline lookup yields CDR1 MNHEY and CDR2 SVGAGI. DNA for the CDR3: TGTGCCAGCAGTTACGCGGGACAGGGGGGGGCCAACGTCCTGACTTTC. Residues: CASSYAGQGGANVLTF.

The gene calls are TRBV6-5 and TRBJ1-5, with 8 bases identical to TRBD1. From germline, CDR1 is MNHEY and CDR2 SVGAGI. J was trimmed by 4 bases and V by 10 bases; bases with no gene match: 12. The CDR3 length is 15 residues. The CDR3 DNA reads TGTGCCACCAACCGGCAGGGGGCACGGAATCAGCCCCAGCATTTT. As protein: CATNRQGARNQPQHF.

The CDR3, as DNA: TGTGCCAGCAGCTTAGAAGGTGGGGGCCAGGAGTTGAGCTATGGCTACACCTTC. Translating it yields CASSLEGGGQELSYGYTF. The chain links TRBV7-8 to TRBJ1-2, with a possible D match to TRBD1 (6 bases). Germline assignment: CDR1 SGHVS and CDR2 FQNEAQ. With 1 base removed from V and 4 bases from J, the gap between germline ends came to 22 bases. The CDR3 runs 18 residues.

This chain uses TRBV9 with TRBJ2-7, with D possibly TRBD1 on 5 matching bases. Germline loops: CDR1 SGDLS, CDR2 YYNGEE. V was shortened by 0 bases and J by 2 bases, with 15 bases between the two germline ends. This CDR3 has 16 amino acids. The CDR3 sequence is CASSVEWGAVPYEQYF. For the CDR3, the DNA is TGTGCCAGCAGCGTAGAATGGGGCGCGGTTCCCTACGAGCAGTACTTC.

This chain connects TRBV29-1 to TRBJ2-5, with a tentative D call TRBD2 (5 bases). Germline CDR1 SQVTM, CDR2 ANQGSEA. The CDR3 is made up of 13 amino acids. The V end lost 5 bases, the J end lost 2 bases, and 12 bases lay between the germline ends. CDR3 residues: CSVLDYLQETQYF. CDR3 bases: TGCAGCGTTTTAGACTACTTACAAGAGACCCAGTACTTC.

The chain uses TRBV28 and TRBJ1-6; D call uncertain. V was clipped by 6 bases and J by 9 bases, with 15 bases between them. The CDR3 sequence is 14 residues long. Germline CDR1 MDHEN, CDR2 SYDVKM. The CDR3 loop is CASRPPVVRSPLHF. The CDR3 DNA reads TGTGCCAGCAGGCCACCGGTAGTTCGTTCACCCCTCCACTTT.

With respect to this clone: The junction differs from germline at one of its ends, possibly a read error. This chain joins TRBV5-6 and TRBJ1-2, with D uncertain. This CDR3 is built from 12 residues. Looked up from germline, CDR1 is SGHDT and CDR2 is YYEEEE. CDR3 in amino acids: CASTLALLGYTF. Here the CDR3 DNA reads TGTGCCAGCACCTTGGCCCTCCTTGGCTACACCTTC.

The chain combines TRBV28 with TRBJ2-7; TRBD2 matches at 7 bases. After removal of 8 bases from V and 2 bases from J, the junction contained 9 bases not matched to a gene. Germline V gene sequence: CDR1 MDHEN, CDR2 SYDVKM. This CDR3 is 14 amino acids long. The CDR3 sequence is CASLSAGRAYEQYF. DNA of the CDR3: TGTGCCAGCCTCTCAGCGGGAAGGGCCTACGAGCAGTACTTC. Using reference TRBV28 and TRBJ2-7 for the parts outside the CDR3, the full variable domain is DVKVTQSSRYLVKRTGEKVFLECVQDMDHENMFWYRQDPGLGLRLIYFSYDVKMKEKGDIPEGYSVSREKKERFSLILESASTNQTSMYLCASLSAGRAYEQYFGPGTRLTVT.

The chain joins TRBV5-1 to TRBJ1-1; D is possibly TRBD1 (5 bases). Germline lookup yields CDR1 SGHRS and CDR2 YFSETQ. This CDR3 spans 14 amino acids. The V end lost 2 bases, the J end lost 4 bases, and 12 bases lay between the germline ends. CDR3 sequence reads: CASSLEQVGTEAFF. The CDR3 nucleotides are TGCGCCAGCAGCTTAGAACAGGTTGGCACTGAAGCTTTCTTT. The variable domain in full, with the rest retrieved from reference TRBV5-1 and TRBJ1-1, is KAGVTQTPRYLIKTRGQQVTLSCSPISGHRSVSWYQQTPGQGLQFLFEYFSETQRNKGNFPGRFSGRQFSNSRSEMNVSTLELGDSALYLCASSLEQVGTEAFFGQGTRLTVV.

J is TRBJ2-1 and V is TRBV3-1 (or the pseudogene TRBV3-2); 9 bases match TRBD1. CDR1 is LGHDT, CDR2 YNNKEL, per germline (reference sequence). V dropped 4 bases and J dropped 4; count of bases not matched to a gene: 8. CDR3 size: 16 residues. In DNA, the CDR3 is TGTGCCAGCAGCCTTACAGGGGGCATCAGGTACAATGAGCAGTTCTTC. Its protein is CASSLTGGIRYNEQFF.

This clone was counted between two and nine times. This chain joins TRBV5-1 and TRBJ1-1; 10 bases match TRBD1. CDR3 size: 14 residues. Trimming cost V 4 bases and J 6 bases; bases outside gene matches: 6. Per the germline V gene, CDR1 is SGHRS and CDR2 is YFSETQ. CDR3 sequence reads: CASSPGTGVAEAFF. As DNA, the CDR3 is TGCGCCAGCAGCCCCGGGACAGGGGTGGCTGAAGCTTTCTTT.

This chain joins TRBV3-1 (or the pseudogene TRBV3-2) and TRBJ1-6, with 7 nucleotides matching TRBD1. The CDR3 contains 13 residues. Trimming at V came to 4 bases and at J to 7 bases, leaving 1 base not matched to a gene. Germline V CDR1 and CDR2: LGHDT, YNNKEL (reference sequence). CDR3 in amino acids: CASSLQGNSPLHF. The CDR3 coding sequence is TGTGCCAGCAGCCTACAGGGGAATTCACCCCTCCACTTT.

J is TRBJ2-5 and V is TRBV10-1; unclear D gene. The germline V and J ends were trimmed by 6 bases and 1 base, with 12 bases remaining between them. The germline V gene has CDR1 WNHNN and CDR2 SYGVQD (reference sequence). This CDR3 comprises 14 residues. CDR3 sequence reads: CASRVSGCQETQYF. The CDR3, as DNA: TGCGCCAGCAGGGTATCTGGCTGCCAAGAGACCCAGTACTTC.

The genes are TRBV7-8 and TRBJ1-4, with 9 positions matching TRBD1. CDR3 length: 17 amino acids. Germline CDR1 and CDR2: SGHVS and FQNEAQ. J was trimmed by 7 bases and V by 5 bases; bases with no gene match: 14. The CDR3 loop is CASSAVPGQGAGEKLFF. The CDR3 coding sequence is TGTGCCAGCAGCGCCGTCCCGGGACAGGGAGCGGGTGAAAAACTGTTTTTT. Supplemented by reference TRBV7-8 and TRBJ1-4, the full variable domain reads GAGVSQSPRYKVAKRGQDVALRCDPISGHVSLFWYQQALGQGPEFLTYFQNEAQLDKSGLPSDRFFAERPEGSVSTLKIQRTQQEDSAVYLCASSAVPGQGAGEKLFFGSGTQLSVL.

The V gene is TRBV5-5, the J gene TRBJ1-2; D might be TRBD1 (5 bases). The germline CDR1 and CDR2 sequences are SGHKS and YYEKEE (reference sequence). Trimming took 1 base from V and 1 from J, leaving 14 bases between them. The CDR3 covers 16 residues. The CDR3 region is CASSLRVDSLNYGYTF. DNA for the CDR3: TGTGCCAGCAGCTTGAGGGTAGACAGCCTTAACTATGGCTACACCTTC.

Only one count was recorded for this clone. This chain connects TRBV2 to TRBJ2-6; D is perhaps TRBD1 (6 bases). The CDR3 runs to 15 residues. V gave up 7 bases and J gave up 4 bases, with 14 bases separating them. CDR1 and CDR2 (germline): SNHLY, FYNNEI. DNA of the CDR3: TGTGCCAGCAAGGACAGTAGCTCCGGGGCCAACGTCCTGACTTTC. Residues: CASKDSSSGANVLTF. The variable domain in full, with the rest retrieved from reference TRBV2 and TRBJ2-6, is EPEVTQTPSHQVTQMGQEVILRCVPISNHLYFYWYRQILGQKVEFLVSFYNNEISEKSEIFDDQFSVERPDGSNFTLKIRSTKLEDSAMYFCASKDSSSGANVLTFGAGSRLTVL.

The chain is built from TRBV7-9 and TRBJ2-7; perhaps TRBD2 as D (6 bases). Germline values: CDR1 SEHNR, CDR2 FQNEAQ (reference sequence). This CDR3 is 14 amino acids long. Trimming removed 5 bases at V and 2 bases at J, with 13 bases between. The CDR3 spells CASSPRLGPYEQYF. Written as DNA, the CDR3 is TGTGCCAGCAGCCCCCGACTAGGTCCCTACGAGCAGTACTTC.

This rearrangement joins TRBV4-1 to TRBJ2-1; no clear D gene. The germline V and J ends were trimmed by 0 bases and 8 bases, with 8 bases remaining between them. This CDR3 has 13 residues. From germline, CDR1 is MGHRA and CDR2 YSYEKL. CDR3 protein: CASSQESPDEQFF. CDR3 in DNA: TGCGCCAGCAGCCAAGAATCCCCTGATGAGCAGTTCTTC.

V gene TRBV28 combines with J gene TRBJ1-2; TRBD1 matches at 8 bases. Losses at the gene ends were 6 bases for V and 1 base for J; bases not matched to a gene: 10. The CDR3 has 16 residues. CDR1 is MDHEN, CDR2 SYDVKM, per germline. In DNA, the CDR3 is TGTGCCAGCAGCCATCCTTACGACAGGGGTAACTATGGCTACACCTTC. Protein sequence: CASSHPYDRGNYGYTF.

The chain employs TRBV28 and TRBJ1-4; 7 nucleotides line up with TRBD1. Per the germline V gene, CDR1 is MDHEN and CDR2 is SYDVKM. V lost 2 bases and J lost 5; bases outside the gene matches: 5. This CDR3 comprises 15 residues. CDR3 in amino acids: CASSLRRGENEKLFF. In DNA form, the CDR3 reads TGTGCCAGCAGTTTACGCAGGGGGGAGAATGAAAAACTGTTTTTT.

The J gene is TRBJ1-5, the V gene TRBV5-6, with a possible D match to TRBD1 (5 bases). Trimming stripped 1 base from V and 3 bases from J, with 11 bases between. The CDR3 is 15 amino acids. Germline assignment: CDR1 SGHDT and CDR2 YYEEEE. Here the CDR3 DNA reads TGTGCCAGCAGCTTGAACGGGGGACTCAATCAGCCCCAGCATTTT. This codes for CASSLNGGLNQPQHF.

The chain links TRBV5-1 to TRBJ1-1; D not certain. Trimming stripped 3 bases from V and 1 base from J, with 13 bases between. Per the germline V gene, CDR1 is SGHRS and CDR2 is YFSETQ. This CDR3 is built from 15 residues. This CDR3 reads CASSSRGKENTEAFF. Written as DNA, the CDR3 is TGCGCCAGCAGCTCCCGGGGAAAAGAGAACACTGAAGCTTTCTTT. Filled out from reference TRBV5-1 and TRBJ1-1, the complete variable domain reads KAGVTQTPRYLIKTRGQQVTLSCSPISGHRSVSWYQQTPGQGLQFLFEYFSETQRNKGNFPGRFSGRQFSNSRSEMNVSTLELGDSALYLCASSSRGKENTEAFFGQGTRLTVV.

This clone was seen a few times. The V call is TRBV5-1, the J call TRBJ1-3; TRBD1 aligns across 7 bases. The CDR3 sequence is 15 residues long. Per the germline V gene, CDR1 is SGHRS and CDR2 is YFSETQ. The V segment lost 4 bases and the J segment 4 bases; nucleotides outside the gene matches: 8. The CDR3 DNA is TGCGCCAGCAGCCCTGATACAGGGGCGGGAAACACCATATATTTT. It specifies CASSPDTGAGNTIYF. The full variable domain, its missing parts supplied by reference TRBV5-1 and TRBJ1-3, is KAGVTQTPRYLIKTRGQQVTLSCSPISGHRSVSWYQQTPGQGLQFLFEYFSETQRNKGNFPGRFSGRQFSNSRSEMNVSTLELGDSALYLCASSPDTGAGNTIYFGEGSWLTVV.